The clone carrying this T cell receptor (beta chain) was counted a single time. This sample is part of a study of blood T cell repertoires in COVID-19. Study overall: Specimens from acute and convalescent COVID-19 originated in the United States, Italy and Spain. The analysed material was cDNA or gDNA that came from T cells, B-cell-depleted T cells, or PBMCs.

In the source study's methods: Reference gene primer amplification gave estimated nucleated cell counts. Method: immunoSEQ multiplex PCR; TCRdb's copy keeps in-frame clones and lacks some. V and J calls and clone size follow that table, whereas D and trimming were derived from the DNA. The sample includes about 95,000 clones, 89% of them seen just once. The ends lost 4 bases at V and 4 bases at J; junction bases unmatched: 13. CDR1 and CDR2 from the germline V gene are SGHRS and YFSETQ. This CDR3 has 19 amino acids. The source of this sequence is a woman in her 70s with acute or convalescent COVID-19. The V gene is TRBV5-1, the J gene TRBJ2-5; 16 bases map to TRBD2. Sequencing input: peripheral blood. The CDR3 reads CASSTGTSGRAILLETQYF. The CDR3 bases are TGCGCCAGCAGCACAGGGACTAGCGGGAGGGCCATCCTCCTAGAGACCCAGTACTTC. Supplemented by reference TRBV5-1 and TRBJ2-5, the full variable domain reads KAGVTQTPRYLIKTRGQQVTLSCSPISGHRSVSWYQQTPGQGLQFLFEYFSETQRNKGNFPGRFSGRQFSNSRSEMNVSTLELGDSALYLCASSTGTSGRAILLETQYFGPGTRLLVL.